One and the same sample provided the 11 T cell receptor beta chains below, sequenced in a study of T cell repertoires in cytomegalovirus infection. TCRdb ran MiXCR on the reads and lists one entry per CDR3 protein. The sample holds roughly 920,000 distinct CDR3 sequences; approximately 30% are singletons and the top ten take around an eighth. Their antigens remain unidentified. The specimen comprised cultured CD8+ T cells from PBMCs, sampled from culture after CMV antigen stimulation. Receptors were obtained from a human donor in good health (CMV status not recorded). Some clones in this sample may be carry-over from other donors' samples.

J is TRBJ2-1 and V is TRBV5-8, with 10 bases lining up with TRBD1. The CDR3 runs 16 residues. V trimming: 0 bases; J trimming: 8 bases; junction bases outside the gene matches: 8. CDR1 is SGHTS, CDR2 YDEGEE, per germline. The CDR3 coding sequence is TGTGCCAGCAGCTTGGCCGGGACAGGGGTTAGTTATGAGCAGTTCTTC. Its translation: CASSLAGTGVSYEQFF.

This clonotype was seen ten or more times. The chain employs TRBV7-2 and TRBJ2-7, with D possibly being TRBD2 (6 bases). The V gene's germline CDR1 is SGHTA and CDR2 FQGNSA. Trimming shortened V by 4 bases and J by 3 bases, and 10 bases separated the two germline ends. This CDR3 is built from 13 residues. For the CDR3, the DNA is TGTGCCAGCAGCTGGCCCGGGAGCTACGAGCAGTACTTC. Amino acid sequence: CASSWPGSYEQYF.

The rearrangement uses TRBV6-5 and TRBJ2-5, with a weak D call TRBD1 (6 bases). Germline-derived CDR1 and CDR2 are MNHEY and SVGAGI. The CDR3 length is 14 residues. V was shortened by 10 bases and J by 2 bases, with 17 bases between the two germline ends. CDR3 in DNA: TGTGCCAACACTAATAACAGGGATCAAGAGACCCAGTACTTC. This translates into CANTNNRDQETQYF.

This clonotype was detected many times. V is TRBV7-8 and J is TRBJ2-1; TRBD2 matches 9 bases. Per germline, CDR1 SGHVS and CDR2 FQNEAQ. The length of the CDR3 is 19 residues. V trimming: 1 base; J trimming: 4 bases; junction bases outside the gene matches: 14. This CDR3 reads CASSLDWRGGSLQYNEQFF. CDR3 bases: TGTGCCAGCAGCTTAGATTGGCGGGGGGGCAGTTTGCAGTACAATGAGCAGTTCTTC.

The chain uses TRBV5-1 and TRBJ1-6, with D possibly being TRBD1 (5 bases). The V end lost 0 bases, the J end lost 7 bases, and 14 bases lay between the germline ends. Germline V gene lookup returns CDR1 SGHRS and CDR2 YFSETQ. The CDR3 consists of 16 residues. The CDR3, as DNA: TGCGCCAGCAGCTTGGGGACATCTGGGACCAATTCACCCCTCCACTTT. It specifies CASSLGTSGTNSPLHF.

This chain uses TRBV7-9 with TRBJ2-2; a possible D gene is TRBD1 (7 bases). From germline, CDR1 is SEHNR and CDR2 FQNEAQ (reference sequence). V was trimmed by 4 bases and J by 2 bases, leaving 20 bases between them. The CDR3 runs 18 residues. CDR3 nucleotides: TGTGCCAGCAGCTACGAGAGGTCGACAGGGACTAACACCGGGGAGCTGTTTTTT. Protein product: CASSYERSTGTNTGELFF.

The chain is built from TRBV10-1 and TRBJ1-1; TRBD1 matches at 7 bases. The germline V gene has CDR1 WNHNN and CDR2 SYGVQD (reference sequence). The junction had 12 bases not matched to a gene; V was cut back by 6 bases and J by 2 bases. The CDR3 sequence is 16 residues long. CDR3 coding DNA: TGCGCCAGCAGCCCCGGGGCGACAGGGACAAACACTGAAGCTTTCTTT. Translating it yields CASSPGATGTNTEAFF.

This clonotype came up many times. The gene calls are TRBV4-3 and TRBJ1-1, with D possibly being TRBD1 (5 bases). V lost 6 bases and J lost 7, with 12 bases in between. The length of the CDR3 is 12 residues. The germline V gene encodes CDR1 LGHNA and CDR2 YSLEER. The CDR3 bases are TGCGCCAGCAGTCTTACGGGGGATGAAGCTTTCTTT. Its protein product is CASSLTGDEAFF.

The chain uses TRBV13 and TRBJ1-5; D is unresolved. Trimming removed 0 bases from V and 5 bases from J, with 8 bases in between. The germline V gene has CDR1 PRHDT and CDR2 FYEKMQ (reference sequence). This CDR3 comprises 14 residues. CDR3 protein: CASSLGVVDQPQHF. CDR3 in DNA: TGTGCCAGCAGCTTAGGAGTAGTGGATCAGCCCCAGCATTTT.

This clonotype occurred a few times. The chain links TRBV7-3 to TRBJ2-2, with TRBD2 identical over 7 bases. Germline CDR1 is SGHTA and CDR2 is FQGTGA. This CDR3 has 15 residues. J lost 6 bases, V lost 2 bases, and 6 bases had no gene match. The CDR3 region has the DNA TGTGCCAGCAGCTTAGCGTCGGGGGGTCCCGGGGAGCTGTTTTTT. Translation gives CASSLASGGPGELFF.

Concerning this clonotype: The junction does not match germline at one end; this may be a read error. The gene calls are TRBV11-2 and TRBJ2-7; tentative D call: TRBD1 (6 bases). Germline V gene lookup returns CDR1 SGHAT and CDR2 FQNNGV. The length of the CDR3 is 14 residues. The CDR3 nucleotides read TGTGCCGGCAGCATCCGGACAGACTCCTACGAGCAGTACTTC. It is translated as CAGSIRTDSYEQYF.